These 24 T cell receptor beta chains share one sample of origin, sequenced in a study of blood T cell repertoires in COVID-19 (dated by TCRdb to the early 2020s). Libraries were constructed by the immunoSEQ multiplex PCR assay. The immuneACCESS repertoire file appears here via TCRdb, limited to in-frame rearrangements. These files lack a portion of the clones; in checked studies, under half of the deficit traces to unresolved V genes, and the cause of the others is not known. The sample table shows roughly 170,000 clones, and about 86% are seen once. Together, the top ten hold 20% of the sample. Sequenced input: peripheral blood. Receptors originate from a man aged 65 to 85 with active or convalescent COVID-19.

A remark on this clone: This same CDR3 is encoded by further DNA sequences in the sample. The rearrangement uses TRBV18 and TRBJ2-2; 8 nucleotides line up with TRBD1. Losses at the gene ends were 3 bases for V and 5 bases for J; bases not matched to a gene: 5. This CDR3 has 15 amino acids. Germline lookup yields CDR1 KGHSH and CDR2 LQKENI. CDR3 sequence (DNA): TGTGCCAGCTCACCCGGACAGGGAGGAACCGGGGAGCTGTTTTTT. This encodes CASSPGQGGTGELFF.

The V and J genes are TRBV7-2 and TRBJ2-5; D might be TRBD2 (5 bases). The CDR3 is 13 amino acids. The germline V and J ends were trimmed by 0 bases and 8 bases, with 10 bases remaining between them. Germline V gene sequence: CDR1 SGHTA, CDR2 FQGNSA. This CDR3 reads CASSLAQAGTQYF. The DNA for the CDR3 is TGTGCCAGCAGCTTAGCCCAGGCGGGTACCCAGTACTTC.

This clone was seen just once. The chain combines TRBV4-1 with TRBJ1-5; D remains unclear. Germline assignment: CDR1 MGHRA and CDR2 YSYEKL. V lost 2 bases to trimming and J lost 0 bases, with 29 bases between them. This CDR3 is 22 amino acids long. Written as DNA, the CDR3 is TGCGCCAGCAGCCAAAGGCTCGCGCCGCGGACTCTTTATTCGGATAGCAATCAGCCCCAGCATTTT. Residues: CASSQRLAPRTLYSDSNQPQHF.

The chain links TRBV5-4 to TRBJ2-7; 8 nucleotides align to TRBD1. Germline values: CDR1 SGHNT, CDR2 YYREEE (reference sequence). This CDR3 comprises 15 residues. V lost 4 bases and J lost 0; bases outside the gene matches: 6. The CDR3, as DNA: TGTGCCAGCAGCCGGGGACAGGTGAGCTCCTACGAGCAGTACTTC. Translation gives CASSRGQVSSYEQYF.

This rearrangement joins TRBV5-1 to TRBJ2-3, with 10 bases fitting TRBD2. The junction had 4 bases not matched to a gene; V was cut back by 2 bases and J by 4 bases. CDR1 is SGHRS, CDR2 YFSETQ, per germline. This CDR3 spans 15 amino acids. CDR3 loop: CASSFLAGEADTQYF. CDR3 DNA: TGCGCCAGCAGCTTCCTAGCGGGAGAAGCAGATACGCAGTATTTT.

The chain carries TRBV6-4 and TRBJ1-1; no definite D call. V was clipped by 4 bases and J by 1 base, with 7 bases between them. CDR3 length: 13 amino acids. Germline CDR1 MRHNA, CDR2 SNTAGT. In DNA form, the CDR3 reads TGTGCCAGCAGTGTCGAGCAGAACACTGAAGCTTTCTTT. Translating it yields CASSVEQNTEAFF.

The chain has TRBV7-2 and TRBJ1-1; D unresolved. Between the trimmed V and J ends, which lost 2 bases and 4 bases, there was a span of 11 bases. The CDR3 sequence is 14 residues long. Looked up from germline, CDR1 is SGHTA and CDR2 is FQGNSA. The CDR3 DNA sequence: TGTGCCAGCAGCTTACTTTGGGCGACCACTGAAGCTTTCTTT. Translation gives CASSLLWATTEAFF.

This chain links TRBV23-1 with TRBJ2-7; D possibly corresponds to TRBD1 (6 bases). TRBV23-1 is reported as an ORF; its role is uncertain. This CDR3 is 17 amino acids long. Trimming shortened V by 3 bases and J by 2 bases, and 20 bases separated the two germline ends. The CDR3 DNA reads as TGCGCCAGCAGTCACCCACAGGGAAGGGCCTCACCCTACGAGCAGTACTTC. Its protein is CASSHPQGRASPYEQYF.

J is TRBJ1-2 and V is TRBV28; D unclear. Looked up from germline, CDR1 is MDHEN and CDR2 is SYDVKM. The CDR3 runs 14 residues. Between the trimmed V and J ends, which lost 3 bases and 2 bases, there was a span of 10 bases. Here the CDR3 reads CASSFGGENYGYTF. In DNA, the CDR3 is TGTGCCAGCAGTTTCGGCGGGGAGAACTATGGCTACACCTTC.

A few counts support this clone. This chain connects TRBV9 to TRBJ1-1, with 7 bases lining up with TRBD1. The CDR3 is 14 residues long. V shed 7 bases and J 1 base; nucleotides not matched to a gene: 7. CDR1 is SGDLS and CDR2 is YYNGEE in the germline V gene. The DNA of the CDR3 is TGTGCCAGCGGAACGGACAGGCAGAACACTGAAGCTTTCTTT. This translates into CASGTDRQNTEAFF.

The genes are TRBV11-3 and TRBJ2-2, with 8 bases lining up with TRBD1. Germline loops: CDR1 SGHNT, CDR2 YENEEA. The CDR3 contains 18 residues. V was pared by 0 bases and J by 0 bases, with 6 bases of the junction left unmatched. In nucleotides, the CDR3 is TGTGCCAGCAGCTTAGAGGACAGGGTCCTACCGAACACCGGGGAGCTGTTTTTT. This codes for CASSLEDRVLPNTGELFF.

The chain links TRBV7-2 to TRBJ2-4; 8 positions agree with TRBD2. The J segment lost 1 base and the V segment lost 1 base, leaving 9 bases of the junction unmatched. Germline CDR1 reads SGHTA; CDR2 reads FQGNSA. CDR3 length: 18 residues. The CDR3 region has the DNA TGTGCCAGCAGCTTAGGTGGTAGCGGGGTAGTTGCCAAAAACATTCAGTACTTC. This encodes CASSLGGSGVVAKNIQYF. Using reference TRBV7-2 and TRBJ2-4 for the parts outside the CDR3, the full variable domain is GAGVSQSPSNKVTEKGKDVELRCDPISGHTALYWYRQSLGQGLEFLIYFQGNSAPDKSGLPSDRFSAERTGGSVSTLTIQRTQQEDSAVYLCASSLGGSGVVAKNIQYFGAGTRLSVL.

This chain uses TRBV7-9 with TRBJ2-3; D is undetermined. The germline V gene encodes CDR1 SEHNR and CDR2 FQNEAQ (reference sequence). V was clipped by 4 bases and J by 3 bases, with 11 bases between them. There are 14 residues in the CDR3. The CDR3 DNA reads TGTGCCAGCAGCTCCCTAGAGAATACAGATACGCAGTATTTT. This gives the protein CASSSLENTDTQYF.

The chain joins TRBV6-5 to TRBJ1-1; the match to TRBD1 covers 7 bases. Per the germline V gene, CDR1 is MNHEY and CDR2 is SVGAGI. The CDR3 runs to 16 residues. Unmatched junction bases numbered 13, after V lost 4 bases and J lost 5 bases. This CDR3 reads CASSSLNPTGITEAFF. The CDR3 bases are TGTGCCAGCAGTTCCTTAAACCCGACAGGGATAACTGAAGCTTTCTTT.

V and J are TRBV5-1 and TRBJ1-1; perhaps TRBD1 as D (5 bases). Germline CDR1 SGHRS, CDR2 YFSETQ. V dropped 3 bases and J dropped 0 bases, with 6 bases sitting between them. CDR3 length: 13 residues. CDR3 sequence: CASSSTVNTEAFF. Here the CDR3 DNA reads TGCGCCAGCAGCTCGACAGTGAACACTGAAGCTTTCTTT.

The V call is TRBV5-5, the J call TRBJ2-5; 9 bases line up with TRBD2. Per the germline V gene, CDR1 is SGHKS and CDR2 is YYEKEE (reference sequence). The length of the CDR3 is 15 residues. With 2 bases clipped from V and 2 bases from J, the junction kept 4 bases outside the gene matches. The CDR3 DNA sequence: TGTGCCAGCAGCTTCTTAGCGGGGGTGCAAGAGACCCAGTACTTC. Protein sequence: CASSFLAGVQETQYF. Based on the CDR3 plus reference TRBV5-5 and TRBJ2-5, the full variable domain is DAGVTQSPTHLIKTRGQQVTLRCSPISGHKSVSWYQQVLGQGPQFIFQYYEKEERGRGNFPDRFSARQFPNYSSELNVNALLLGDSALYLCASSFLAGVQETQYFGPGTRLLVL.

The chain is built from TRBV6-2 or TRBV6-3 and TRBJ2-7; D ambiguous. CDR1 and CDR2 from the germline V gene are MNHEY and SVGEGT. CDR3 length: 15 amino acids. V lost 2 bases and J 2 bases, leaving 13 bases between the germline ends. This CDR3 reads CASSYGAGVTYEQYF. The CDR3 DNA follows: TGTGCCAGCAGTTACGGTGCAGGTGTAACCTACGAGCAGTACTTC.

This chain uses TRBV27 with TRBJ1-2, with TRBD1 matching 9 bases. The germline CDR1 and CDR2 sequences are MNHEY and SMNVEV (reference sequence). After removal of 5 bases from V and 5 bases from J, the junction contained 3 bases not matched to a gene. The CDR3 has 13 amino acids. The CDR3 coding sequence is TGTGCCAGCAGTACAGACAGGGGGTATGGCTACACCTTC. It specifies CASSTDRGYGYTF.

This clone was counted once. V usage is TRBV18 and J usage is TRBJ1-5; D not resolved. This CDR3 is 15 amino acids long. In germline, CDR1 is KGHSH, CDR2 LQKENI. Between the trimmed V and J ends, which lost 6 bases and 0 bases, there was a span of 12 bases. For the CDR3, the DNA is TGTGCCAGCTCCCAGAGGGCAGCTAGCAATCAGCCCCAGCATTTT. It is translated as CASSQRAASNQPQHF.

CDR3 coding DNA: TGCGCCAGCAGCTTGGCGGACACCCTTCCCGAGCAGTACTTC. Residues: CASSLADTLPEQYF. V and J are TRBV5-1 and TRBJ2-7; a weak D match, TRBD1 (5 bases). V was clipped by 0 bases and J by 6 bases, with 13 bases between them. Germline CDR1 SGHRS, CDR2 YFSETQ. The length of the CDR3 is 14 residues.

The chain couples TRBV12-3 or TRBV12-4 to TRBJ2-2, with TRBD1 matching 7 bases. The V segment lost 5 bases and the J segment 6 bases; nucleotides outside the gene matches: 3. There are 13 residues in the CDR3. The CDR3: CASSPGTAGELFF. In DNA, the CDR3 is TGTGCCAGCAGTCCTGGGACAGCCGGGGAGCTGTTTTTT.

V gene TRBV28 combines with J gene TRBJ1-1; 7 positions match TRBD1. Germline V gene data show CDR1 as MDHEN and CDR2 as SYDVKM. This CDR3 has 14 residues. J was trimmed by 2 bases and V by 7 bases; bases with no gene match: 7. The DNA for the CDR3 is TGTGCCAGCAACCCGACAGGGTCTAACACTGAAGCTTTCTTT. Protein sequence: CASNPTGSNTEAFF.

This chain joins TRBV5-1 and TRBJ1-6; 7 nucleotides line up with TRBD1. The CDR3 totals 15 residues. Germline V gene data show CDR1 as SGHRS and CDR2 as YFSETQ. V shed 4 bases and J 5 bases; nucleotides not matched to a gene: 6. CDR3 loop: CASSAPGTDNSPLHF. For the CDR3, the DNA is TGCGCCAGCAGCGCCCCCGGGACAGATAATTCACCCCTCCACTTT.

This clone occurred a few times. The rearrangement links TRBV3-1 (or the pseudogene TRBV3-2) to TRBJ1-1; no firm D call. V was pared by 5 bases and J by 4 bases, with 11 bases between. Germline V gives CDR1 LGHDT, CDR2 YNNKEL (reference sequence). The CDR3 spans 13 residues. This CDR3 reads CASSSMTRTEAFF. For the CDR3, the DNA is TGTGCCAGCAGCTCTATGACTCGCACTGAAGCTTTCTTT.